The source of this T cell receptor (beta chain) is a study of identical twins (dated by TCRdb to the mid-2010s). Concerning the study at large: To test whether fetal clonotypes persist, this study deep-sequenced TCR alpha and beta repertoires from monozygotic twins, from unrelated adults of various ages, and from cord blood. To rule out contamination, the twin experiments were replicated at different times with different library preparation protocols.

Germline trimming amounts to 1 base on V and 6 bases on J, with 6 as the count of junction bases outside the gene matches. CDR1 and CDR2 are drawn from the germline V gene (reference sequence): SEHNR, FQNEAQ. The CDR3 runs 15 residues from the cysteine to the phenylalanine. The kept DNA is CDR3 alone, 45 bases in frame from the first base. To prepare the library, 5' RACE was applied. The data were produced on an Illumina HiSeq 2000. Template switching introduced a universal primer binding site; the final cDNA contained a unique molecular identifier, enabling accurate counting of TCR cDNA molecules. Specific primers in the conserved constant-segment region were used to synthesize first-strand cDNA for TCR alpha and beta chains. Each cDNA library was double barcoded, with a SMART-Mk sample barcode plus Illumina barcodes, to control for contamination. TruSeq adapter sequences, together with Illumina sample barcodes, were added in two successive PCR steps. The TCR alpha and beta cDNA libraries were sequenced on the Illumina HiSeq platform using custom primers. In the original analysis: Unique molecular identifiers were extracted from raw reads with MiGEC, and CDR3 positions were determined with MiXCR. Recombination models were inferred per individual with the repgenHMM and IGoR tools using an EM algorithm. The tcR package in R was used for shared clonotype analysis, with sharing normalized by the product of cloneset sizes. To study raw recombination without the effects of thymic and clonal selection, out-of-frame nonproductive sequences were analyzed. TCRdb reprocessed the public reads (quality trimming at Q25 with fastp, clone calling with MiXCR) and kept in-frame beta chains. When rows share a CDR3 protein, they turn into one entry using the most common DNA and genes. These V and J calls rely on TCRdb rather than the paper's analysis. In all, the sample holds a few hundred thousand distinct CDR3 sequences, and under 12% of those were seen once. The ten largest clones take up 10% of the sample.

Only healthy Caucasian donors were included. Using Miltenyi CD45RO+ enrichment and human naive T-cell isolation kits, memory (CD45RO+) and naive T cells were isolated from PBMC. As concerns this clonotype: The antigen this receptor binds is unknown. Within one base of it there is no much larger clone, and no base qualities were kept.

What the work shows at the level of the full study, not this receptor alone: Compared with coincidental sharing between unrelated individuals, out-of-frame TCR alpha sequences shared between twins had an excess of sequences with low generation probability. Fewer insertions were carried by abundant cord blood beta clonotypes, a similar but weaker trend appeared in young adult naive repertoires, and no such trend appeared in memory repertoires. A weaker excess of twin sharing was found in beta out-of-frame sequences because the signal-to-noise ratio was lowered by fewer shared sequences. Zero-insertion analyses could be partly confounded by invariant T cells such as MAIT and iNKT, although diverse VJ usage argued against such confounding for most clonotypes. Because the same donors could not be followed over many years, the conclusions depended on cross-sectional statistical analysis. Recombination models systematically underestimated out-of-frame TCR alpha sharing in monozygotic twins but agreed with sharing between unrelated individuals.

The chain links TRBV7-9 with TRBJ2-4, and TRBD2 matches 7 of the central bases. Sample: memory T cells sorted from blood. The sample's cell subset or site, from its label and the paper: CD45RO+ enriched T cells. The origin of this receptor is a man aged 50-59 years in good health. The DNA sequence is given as TGTGCCAGCAGCTTAGAAGGCGGGGGAGCAAACATTCAGTACTTC. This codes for CASSLEGGGANIQYF.